What follows are 12 T cell receptor beta chains derived from one specimen sequenced in a study of blood T cell repertoires in COVID-19. The protocol was immunoSEQ multiplex PCR, while the TCRdb copy is restricted to in-frame clones and leaves out a portion. This sample yields 120,000 to 150,000 clones, of which 87% are seen a single time; roughly 37% belongs to the top ten. Source material: peripheral blood. These TCRs come from a man aged 45-65 years who had recovered from COVID-19.

The chain employs TRBV5-1 and TRBJ2-2, with a tentative D call TRBD1 (5 bases). In germline, CDR1 is SGHRS, CDR2 YFSETQ. Trimming pared 0 bases from V and 7 bases from J, leaving 10 bases between. This CDR3 has 14 amino acids. CDR3 residues: CASSLGLRVGELFF. The CDR3 DNA is TGCGCCAGCAGCTTGGGGCTCAGGGTCGGGGAGCTGTTTTTT. Supplemented by reference TRBV5-1 and TRBJ2-2, the full variable domain reads KAGVTQTPRYLIKTRGQQVTLSCSPISGHRSVSWYQQTPGQGLQFLFEYFSETQRNKGNFPGRFSGRQFSNSRSEMNVSTLELGDSALYLCASSLGLRVGELFFGEGSRLTVL.

The rearrangement links TRBV9 to TRBJ1-6; D may be TRBD1 (5 bases). Trimming took off 0 bases at V and 7 bases at J, with 11 bases between the two ends. CDR3 length equals 15 residues. Germline CDR1 SGDLS, CDR2 YYNGEE. The CDR3 reads CASSVATGTNSPLHF. The CDR3 nucleotides are TGTGCCAGCAGCGTAGCTACAGGTACCAATTCACCCCTCCACTTT.

This clone was counted between two and nine times. The same CDR3 arises from other DNA sequences in this sample as well. The chain combines TRBV7-6 with TRBJ2-7, with D tentatively TRBD1 (5 bases). The CDR3 loop spans 15 amino acids. CDR1 is SGHVS, CDR2 FNYEAQ, per germline. V was trimmed by 0 bases and J by 0 bases, leaving 9 bases between them. In DNA, the CDR3 is TGTGCCAGCAGCTTAGCGAGTGACAGCTCCTACGAGCAGTACTTC. Amino acids: CASSLASDSSYEQYF. Using reference TRBV7-6 and TRBJ2-7 for the parts outside the CDR3, the full variable domain is GAGVSQSPRYKVTKRGQDVALRCDPISGHVSLYWYRQALGQGPEFLTYFNYEAQQDKSGLPNDRFSAERPEGSISTLTIQRTEQRDSAMYRCASSLASDSSYEQYFGPGTRLTVT.

The chain combines TRBV7-8 with TRBJ2-5, with D maybe TRBD2 (6 bases). V was trimmed by 3 bases and J by 4 bases, leaving 9 bases between them. Germline CDR1 is SGHVS and CDR2 is FQNEAQ. The CDR3 has 13 amino acids. CDR3 sequence reads: CASSFVGGETQYF. For the CDR3, the DNA is TGTGCCAGCAGCTTTGTGGGGGGAGAGACCCAGTACTTC.

V is TRBV18 and J is TRBJ1-6, with D tentatively TRBD1 (6 bases). From germline, CDR1 is KGHSH and CDR2 LQKENI. The CDR3 is 15 residues long. Trimming cost V 2 bases and J 8 bases, with 13 bases left between them. The CDR3 DNA sequence: TGTGCCAGCTCACCAGGGGGCCGTCGGGATTCACCCCTCCACTTT. It codes for CASSPGGRRDSPLHF.

V is TRBV10-3 and J is TRBJ1-2; D may be TRBD1 (6 bases). The germline V gene has CDR1 ENHRY and CDR2 SYGVKD. This CDR3 has 15 residues. The V gene lost 3 bases and the J gene lost 4 bases, with 15 bases spanning the gap. The DNA of the CDR3 is TGTGCCATCAGTGATGGCGGACAGTCTCCCTATGGCTACACCTTC. Amino acid sequence: CAISDGGQSPYGYTF.

This rearrangement joins TRBV18 to TRBJ1-1; D is uncertain. Germline CDR1 and CDR2: KGHSH and LQKENI. Trimming took off 3 bases at V and 0 bases at J, with 5 bases between the two ends. The CDR3 length is 13 residues. In nucleotides, the CDR3 is TGTGCCAGCTCACCTCGAGTGAACACTGAAGCTTTCTTT. It translates to CASSPRVNTEAFF.

This clone was seen more than once but under ten times. The V call is TRBV30, the J call TRBJ1-5; D is ambiguous. The germline CDR1 and CDR2 sequences are GTSNPN and SVGIG (reference sequence). V was trimmed by 0 bases and J by 3 bases, leaving 15 bases between them. This CDR3 has 16 residues. CDR3 sequence: CAWSVGSWLTNQPQHF. In DNA form, the CDR3 reads TGTGCCTGGAGTGTAGGGAGTTGGCTCACCAATCAGCCCCAGCATTTT.

This clone showed up just once. This chain uses TRBV10-3 with TRBJ2-7; 10 nucleotides line up with TRBD1. This CDR3 spans 15 amino acids. Germline V lookup: CDR1 ENHRY, CDR2 SYGVKD. With V trimmed by 10 bases and J by 0 bases, 9 bases remained unmatched. The CDR3 loop is CATRKGQGSSYEQYF. The CDR3, as DNA: TGTGCCACACGAAAGGGACAGGGGAGCTCCTACGAGCAGTACTTC.

V is TRBV9 and J is TRBJ2-2; D is undetermined. Looked up from germline, CDR1 is SGDLS and CDR2 is YYNGEE. The CDR3 has 12 amino acids. Between the trimmed V and J ends, which lost 0 bases and 8 bases, there was a span of 5 bases. The CDR3 reads CASSVAEGELFF. Here the CDR3 DNA reads TGTGCCAGCAGCGTAGCTGAGGGGGAGCTGTTTTTT. Variable domain in full (rest from reference TRBV9 and TRBJ2-2): DSGVTQTPKHLITATGQRVTLRCSPRSGDLSVYWYQQSLDQGLQFLIQYYNGEERAKGNILERFSAQQFPDLHSELNLSSLELGDSALYFCASSVAEGELFFGEGSRLTVL.

The chain's CDR3 is CASSRRTWSGSYEQYF. DNA of the CDR3: TGTGCCAGCAGCAGACGAACCTGGTCAGGGTCCTACGAGCAGTACTTC. The chain couples TRBV5-6 to TRBJ2-7, with D tentatively TRBD1 (5 bases). Germline V gives CDR1 SGHDT, CDR2 YYEEEE. The CDR3 sequence is 16 residues long. Between the trimmed V and J ends, which lost 4 bases and 1 base, there was a span of 18 bases. The full variable domain, in which reference TRBV5-6 and TRBJ2-7 provide the parts outside the CDR3, is DAGVTQSPTHLIKTRGQQVTLRCSPKSGHDTVSWYQQALGQGPQFIFQYYEEEERQRGNFPDRFSGHQFPNYSSELNVNALLLGDSALYLCASSRRTWSGSYEQYFGPGTRLTVT.

The table lists this clone with a count of one. This rearrangement joins TRBV4-3 to TRBJ2-1; 11 nucleotides match TRBD1. Germline V gives CDR1 LGHNA, CDR2 YSLEER. The CDR3 is 15 residues long. J was trimmed by 9 bases and V by 4 bases; bases with no gene match: 8. The CDR3 sequence: CASSRAGQGVREQFF. As DNA, the CDR3 is TGCGCCAGCAGCCGGGCGGGACAGGGGGTTCGTGAGCAGTTCTTC.